This T cell receptor (beta chain) derives from a study of neurological immune-mediated disorders. This clonotype has ten or more counts. Time point in this sample: longitudinal time-point 2. 2 million PBMCs stored at -80 C were the source of the unsorted libraries. Germline V CDR1 and CDR2: DFQATT, SNEGSKA (reference sequence). The CDR3 consists of 15 residues. V shed 3 bases and J 4 bases; nucleotides not matched to a gene: 6. One entry per CDR3 protein, called by TCRdb with MiXCR from the 5' RACE reads. The sample carries about 90,000 distinct CDR3 sequences, around 13% recorded once. V usage is TRBV20-1 and J usage is TRBJ2-3, with 11 nucleotides matching TRBD2. This TCR came from a female donor with HTLV-1-associated myelopathy (HAM/TSP). Sequenced sample: PBMCs. The CDR3 nucleotides read TGCAGTGCTAGGGCTCTAGCGGGGGGATCAGATACGCAGTATTTT. Its protein is CSARALAGGSDTQYF.